This TCR beta chain was recovered during a study of T-cell memory formation after mild COVID-19. About the study: The study found TCR clusters largely donor specific. Study-wide results and limits: Cross-reactive memory apparently joined, as some responding clones appeared in pre-infection memory.

TCRdb analysed the 5' RACE reads with MiXCR anew, one entry per CDR3 protein. The repertoire holds roughly 410,000 distinct CDR3 sequences, 20% to 25% seen once, with 8.8% in the top ten. This clonotype was seen more than once but under ten times. Antigen: not known. This CDR3 region has 14 residues. In germline, CDR1 is SQVTM, CDR2 ANQGSEA. Trimming removed 4 bases from V and 2 bases from J; junction bases left unmatched: 7. V usage is TRBV29-1 and J usage is TRBJ2-7, with 8 bases lining up with TRBD1. Sequencing was done on a sample of PBMCs or a T cell subset sorted from them (not recorded which). This TCR derives from an adult woman who had mild COVID-19 (a few samples of this study predate the infection). Cell type and time point are not known. The CDR3 reads CSVVIGTGAYEQYF. For the CDR3, the DNA is TGCAGCGTTGTAATCGGGACAGGAGCCTACGAGCAGTACTTC.